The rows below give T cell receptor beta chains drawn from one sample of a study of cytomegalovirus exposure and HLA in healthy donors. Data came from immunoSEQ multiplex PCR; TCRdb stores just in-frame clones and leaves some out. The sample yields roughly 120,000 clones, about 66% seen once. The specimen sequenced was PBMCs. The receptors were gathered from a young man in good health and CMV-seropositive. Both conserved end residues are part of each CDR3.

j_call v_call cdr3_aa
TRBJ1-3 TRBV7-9 CASSPLVAFSSGNTIYF
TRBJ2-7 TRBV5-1 CASSLLASGTYEQYF
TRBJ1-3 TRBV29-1 CSVTATGIDTIYF
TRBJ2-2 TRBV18 CASSPPEIVGAGELFF
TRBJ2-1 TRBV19 CASSPGAVLSYNEQFF
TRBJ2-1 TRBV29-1 CSVEGQGVYNEQFF
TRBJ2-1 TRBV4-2 CASSQEASGSWNEQFF
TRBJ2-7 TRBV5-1 CASSRGTGTTYEQYF
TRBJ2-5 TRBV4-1 CASSPRGGLGGETQYF
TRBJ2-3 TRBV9 CASSGTPGLDADTQYF
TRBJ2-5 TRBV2 CASRDRGETQYF
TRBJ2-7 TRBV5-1 CASSRTGESEQYF
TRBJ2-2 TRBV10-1 CASSPDREGLAGGLKTGELFF
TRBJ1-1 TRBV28 CASALWGVYGEAFF
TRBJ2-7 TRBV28 CASQKTGRGAYEQYF
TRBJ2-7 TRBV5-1 CASTLLPRTGAYEQYF
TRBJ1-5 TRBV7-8 CASSLRGSLAQHF
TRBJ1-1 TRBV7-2 CASSLRLRNTEAFF
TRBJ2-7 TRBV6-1 CASSVGYGGEAYEQYF
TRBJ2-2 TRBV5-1 CASSSRDRVGGELFF
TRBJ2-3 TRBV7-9 CASHSWDRVTDTQYF
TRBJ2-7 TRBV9 CASSVTDQPYEQYF
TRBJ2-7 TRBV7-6 CASSLGIRPREGYEQYF
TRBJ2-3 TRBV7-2 CASSGHNRGLSTDTQYF
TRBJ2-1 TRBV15 CATSRDGTGIDEQFF
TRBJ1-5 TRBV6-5 CASSYSAGDNQPQHF